This T cell receptor beta chain was recovered during a study of cytomegalovirus exposure and HLA in healthy donors. With regard to this clone: Its antigen is not identified.

Each of the donors was a healthy bone marrow donor. There are 14 residues in the CDR3. Trimming took off 1 base at V and 5 bases at J, with 13 bases between the two ends. Per the germline V gene, CDR1 is SGHKS and CDR2 is YYEKEE (reference sequence). It was with 60 Vbeta and 13 Jbeta primers that the PCR ran. This table comes from immunoSEQ multiplex PCR, and its TCRdb copy is limited to in-frame clones, with some not included. The sample yields over 85,000 clones, 76% seen once. General study findings and limits: In all likelihood, a cluster of highly shared sequence variants was a sequencing artifact. CMV serostatus alone was available as immune exposure information. High sensitivity and specificity were reportedly achieved when the classifier diagnosed cytomegalovirus status.

The rearrangement links TRBV5-5 to TRBJ2-7; the D gene is possibly TRBD2 (5 bases). The sample was PBMCs. This receptor was obtained from a man aged 40-49 years in good health and CMV-seronegative. The chain's CDR3 is CASSLLGIGDEQYF. CDR3 DNA: TGTGCCAGCAGCTTGCTCGGGATTGGCGACGAGCAGTACTTC.